This TCR beta chain was captured by sequencing in a study of spatial heterogeneity in lung cancer. Study results and limitations: Mutation tallies in tumors tracked expanded intratumoral alpha and beta TCR counts.

TCRdb used MiXCR to reprocess the 5' RACE reads, holding one entry per CDR3 protein. This sample has about 100,000 distinct CDR3 sequences, with 4.4% found just once. V lost 6 bases to trimming and J lost 4 bases, with 9 bases between them. Germline V gene data show CDR1 as SEHNR and CDR2 as FQNEAQ (reference sequence). The CDR3 totals 13 residues. This clonotype was picked up many times. Its target is unknown. Time point: sample taken at primary tumor resection. Sequenced here: lung tumor tissue, sampled at surgery. The rearrangement links TRBV7-9 to TRBJ2-2; D gene unclear. The source is a male donor with early-stage non-small cell lung cancer. CDR3 sequence reads: CASSIEVTGELFF. CDR3 DNA: TGTGCCAGCAGTATCGAGGTCACCGGGGAGCTGTTTTTT. The full variable domain, rest sourced from reference TRBV7-9 and TRBJ2-2, is DTGVSQNPRHKITKRGQNVTFRCDPISEHNRLYWYRQTLGQGPEFLTYFQNEAQLEKSRLLSDRFSAERPKGSFSTLEIQRTEQGDSAMYLCASSIEVTGELFFGEGSRLTVL.